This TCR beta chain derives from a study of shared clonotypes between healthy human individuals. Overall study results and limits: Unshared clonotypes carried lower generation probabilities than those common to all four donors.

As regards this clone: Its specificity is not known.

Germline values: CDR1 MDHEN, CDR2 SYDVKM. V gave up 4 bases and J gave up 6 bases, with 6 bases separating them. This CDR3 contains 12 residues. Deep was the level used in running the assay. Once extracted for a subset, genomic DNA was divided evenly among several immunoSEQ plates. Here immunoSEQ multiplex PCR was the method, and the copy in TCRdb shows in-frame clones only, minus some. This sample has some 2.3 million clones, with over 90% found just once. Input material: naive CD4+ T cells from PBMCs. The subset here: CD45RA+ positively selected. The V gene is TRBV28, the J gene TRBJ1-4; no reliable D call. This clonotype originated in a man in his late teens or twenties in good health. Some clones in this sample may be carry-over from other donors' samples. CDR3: CASSYRYEKLFF. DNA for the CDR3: TGTGCCAGCAGTTATCGGTATGAAAAACTGTTTTTT.